This passage covers 12 T cell receptor beta chains from one sample sequenced in a study of blood T cell repertoires in COVID-19. Profiled with immunoSEQ multiplex PCR; TCRdb holds only in-frame clones, not every one. This table has 90,000 to 150,000 clones, approximately 71% appearing once. Specimen: peripheral blood. These receptors were obtained from a human donor in a cohort sampled during active COVID-19.

The chain combines TRBV7-8 with TRBJ2-7; the match to TRBD2 covers 12 bases. Looked up from germline, CDR1 is SGHVS and CDR2 is FQNEAQ. The CDR3 contains 14 residues. V was clipped by 4 bases and J by 7 bases; unmatched bases: 5. CDR3 sequence reads: CASSSTSGRGEQYF. In DNA form, the CDR3 reads TGTGCCAGCAGCTCGACTAGCGGGAGAGGTGAGCAGTACTTC.

This chain connects TRBV25-1 to TRBJ1-2, with unresolved D. Between the trimmed V and J ends, which lost 7 bases and 4 bases, there was a span of 7 bases. The CDR3 totals 11 residues. Germline CDR1 is MGHDK and CDR2 is SYGVNS. CDR3: CASTGIYGYTF. The CDR3, as DNA: TGTGCCAGCACCGGGATCTATGGCTACACCTTC.

J is TRBJ1-4 and V is TRBV6-5; TRBD1 might be the D (6 bases). V was pared by 0 bases and J by 8 bases, with 10 bases between. The germline CDR1 and CDR2 sequences are MNHEY and SVGAGI. This CDR3 has 14 residues. DNA of the CDR3: TGTGCCAGCAGTTACTCCAGGGGCCAGGAAAAACTGTTTTTT. It yields the protein CASSYSRGQEKLFF.

V usage is TRBV7-2 and J usage is TRBJ2-7; D might be TRBD1 (5 bases). Trimming took 2 bases from V and 0 from J, leaving 8 bases between them. The length of the CDR3 is 14 residues. Germline-derived CDR1 and CDR2 are SGHTA and FQGNSA. The CDR3 region has the DNA TGTGCCAGCAGCTTACAGGGTGGCTCCTACGAGCAGTACTTC. This encodes CASSLQGGSYEQYF. Looking up the rest from reference TRBV7-2 and TRBJ2-7 gives the full variable domain: GAGVSQSPSNKVTEKGKDVELRCDPISGHTALYWYRQSLGQGLEFLIYFQGNSAPDKSGLPSDRFSAERTGGSVSTLTIQRTQQEDSAVYLCASSLQGGSYEQYFGPGTRLTVT.

This chain connects TRBV6-5 to TRBJ2-7; 9 bases are shared with TRBD1. CDR3 length: 14 residues. Germline assignment: CDR1 MNHEY and CDR2 SVGAGI. The V segment lost 7 bases and the J segment 3 bases; nucleotides outside the gene matches: 7. This CDR3 is CASISRTGDYEQYF. CDR3 nucleotide sequence: TGTGCCAGCATTTCACGGACAGGGGACTACGAGCAGTACTTC.

The chain uses TRBV12-5 and TRBJ2-3, with TRBD2 identical over 16 bases. Germline V gene lookup returns CDR1 LGHNT and CDR2 FRNRAP. The CDR3 sequence is 17 residues long. V dropped 5 bases and J dropped 4; count of bases not matched to a gene: 6. This chain's CDR3 is CASGPGTSGRAADTQYF. For the CDR3, the DNA is TGTGCTAGTGGTCCTGGGACTAGCGGGAGGGCAGCAGATACGCAGTATTTT.

V gene TRBV5-1 combines with J gene TRBJ2-2; TRBD2 matches 12 bases. V lost 6 bases, J lost 5 bases, and 5 bases stayed unmatched. Germline loops: CDR1 SGHRS, CDR2 YFSETQ. The CDR3 spans 15 residues. This chain's CDR3 is CASKLAGGSTGELFF. CDR3 nucleotides: TGCGCCAGCAAGCTAGCGGGAGGGAGTACCGGGGAGCTGTTTTTT.

This clone was counted a few times. In this CDR3 the conserved last residue, phenylalanine or tryptophan, is missing, so a read error is likely. It is unclear where the CDR3 begins or ends on the DNA, so no DNA is shown, and the CDR3 is as TCRdb lists it. The chain links TRBV19 to TRBJ1-1. Germline CDR1 LNHDA, CDR2 SQIVND (reference sequence). The CDR3 spans 9 residues, counting both ends. The CDR3 reads CASNSCTAA.

The rearrangement uses TRBV6-6 and TRBJ1-3; no firm D call. The germline V gene encodes CDR1 MNHNY and CDR2 SVGAGI (reference sequence). V shed 2 bases and J shed 0 bases, with 5 bases lying between them. The CDR3 totals 14 residues. The CDR3 reads CASSYDSSGNTIYF. CDR3 bases: TGTGCCAGCAGTTACGACTCCTCTGGAAACACCATATATTTT.

This clone is a singleton in its sample. The rearrangement links TRBV27 to TRBJ2-7; a weak D match, TRBD2 (6 bases). The germline gives CDR1 MNHEY, CDR2 SMNVEV (reference sequence). Trimming removed 5 bases at V and 0 bases at J, with 17 bases between. The CDR3 runs 16 residues. For the CDR3, the DNA is TGTGCCAGCAGTGGAACGGGACTCGGGAGCTCCTACGAGCAGTACTTC. Its translation: CASSGTGLGSSYEQYF.

The V and J genes are TRBV12-5 and TRBJ2-7, with D possibly matching TRBD1 (6 bases). The CDR3 extends over 13 amino acids. V lost 1 base and J 2 bases, leaving 6 bases between the germline ends. Per the germline V gene, CDR1 is LGHNT and CDR2 is FRNRAP. The DNA of the CDR3 is TGTGCTAGTGGTTTGGAGGGGGCCTACGAGCAGTACTTC. It codes for CASGLEGAYEQYF.

The rearrangement links TRBV27 to TRBJ1-2; D is unresolved. V was shortened by 2 bases and J by 5 bases, with 9 bases between the two germline ends. The germline gives CDR1 MNHEY, CDR2 SMNVEV (reference sequence). The CDR3 extends over 13 amino acids. This CDR3 reads CASSLGRGYGYTF. Written as DNA, the CDR3 is TGTGCCAGCAGTTTAGGCCGGGGTTATGGCTACACCTTC.